This T cell receptor beta chain was captured by sequencing in a study of shared clonotypes between healthy human individuals (TCRdb year 2020). For context, the study as a whole: The cohort included three men and two women between 18 and 49 years of age. Libraries were prepared and TCR repertoires were sequenced by different laboratories using diverse techniques, in order to increase sequencing depth and limit assay-specific biases. Leukapheresis yielded between about 0.8 and 8.9 billion PBMCs per donor. The study deeply sequenced blood TCR repertoires of five healthy adults to estimate repertoire size and the extent of clonotype sharing between individuals. Per donor, three plates each were used for CD4 naive and CD4 memory, two for CD8 naive, and one for CD8 memory. General study outcomes and caveats: When several donors were compared, the shared fraction of clonotypes was about 5.5% for naive CD4, around 3.5% for naive CD8, 2% to 2.5% for memory CD4, and 0.4% for memory CD8. Estimated clonotype richness was generally larger for naive than for memory subsets. Rarefaction of sorted-subset datasets indicated incomplete sequencing despite the large sequencing depth. Based on pairwise subsampling, the degree of clonotype sharing among donors was expected to be affected by sequencing depth. The genetic and exposure-history diversity represented was limited by the small number of donors. Sampling was restricted to blood, and TCR repertoires in tissue are likely to differ from TCR repertoires in blood. Clonotypes shared by all four sorted-subset donors showed higher generation probabilities than non-shared clonotypes.

Using the deep immunoSEQ assay, TCR CDR3 regions were amplified from genomic DNA by multiplex PCR. Genomic DNA extracted from each cell subset was distributed evenly over all wells of several immunoSEQ 96-well plates, and each plate served as one replicate. For sorted subsets, each replicate PCR was loaded with 150 to 250 ng genomic DNA, equivalent to some 27,000 T cell genomes. The purified libraries were quantified using a Qubit 3.0 fluorometer, sized with a Bioanalyzer 2100, and then quantified again using the KAPA Library Quantification kit. Every immunoSEQ 96-well plate was sequenced on a dedicated single-read 150-cycle Illumina NextSeq 550 flow cell. Turning to the authors' computational methods: Because the immunoSEQ output included only junctional sequences and no quality scores, the filtering could not be the same as the filtering used for full-length reads. To assign V/J genes and CDR3, sequences were annotated against IMGT germline references using PyIR, a Python wrapper for IgBLAST v1.9. Reads with weak V/J assignments (E-value above 1e-6), missing CDR3, stop codons, out-of-frame junctions, or ambiguous translated residues were removed. V3J clonotypes were defined by identical inferred V gene, J gene, and CDR3 amino acid sequence. Percentage overlap between repertoires was computed as shared unique clonotypes divided by the size of the smaller repertoire. Repertoire richness was assessed with RTK rarefaction, the Chao1 estimator, and Recon v2.1 estimates of unobserved clonotypes. For all TCRbeta clonotypes obtained by the gDNA method from several donors, generation probabilities were computed with OLGA. TCRdb holds this immuneACCESS table with in-frame rearrangements only. Some clones are missing; in checked studies, unresolved V genes explain under half, and the rest has no known cause. For V, J and clone size, that table is used; D and trimming come from the DNA. In this sample the table shows about 2.1 million clones, around 93% of which occur a single time. The biggest ten clones account for around 1.8% of the sample.

As for this clone: The antigen it recognizes is unknown. Per-base qualities were not stored, and no clone one base away is much larger.

CD8 naive samples were obtained by positive selection for CCR7 among CD45RO-negative cells, yielding a CD45RA+CCR7+ population from which TemRA cells were excluded. The donors were healthy, HIV-negative adults with no recently reported acute infections or vaccinations. Every donor was a Caucasian adult living in Nashville, Tennessee, USA. After blood collection by leukapheresis, PBMCs were isolated using Ficoll-Histopaque density gradient centrifugation and then cryopreserved in the vapor phase of liquid nitrogen. Analytical flow cytometry was used to check the purity and quantity of every magnetically sorted T cell population. Each sorted fraction had its genomic DNA isolated and then quantified by UV absorbance on a Nanodrop 2000c. V is clipped by 3 bases and J by 3 bases, and the sequence between their germline boundaries is 16 bases long. Reading from cysteine to phenylalanine, the CDR3 counts 15 amino acids. The read is trimmed to its CDR3 DNA, 45 bases read in frame from base 1. CDR1 and CDR2, looked up from the germline V gene, are SGHRS and YFSETQ.

This TCR came from a man aged 18 to 35 in good health. Some clones in this sample may be carry-over from other donors' samples. The rearrangement combines TRBV5-1 with TRBJ2-7; a tentative D call is TRBD1 (6 bases match). The sequenced material came from naive CD8+ T cells from PBMCs. Explained via the paper, the cell subset or site label denotes: CD45RA+CCR7+. The nucleotide sequence is given as TGCGCCAGCAGCTCTGACAGGATCACAGGCTACGAGCAGTACTTC. This translates into CASSSDRITGYEQYF.